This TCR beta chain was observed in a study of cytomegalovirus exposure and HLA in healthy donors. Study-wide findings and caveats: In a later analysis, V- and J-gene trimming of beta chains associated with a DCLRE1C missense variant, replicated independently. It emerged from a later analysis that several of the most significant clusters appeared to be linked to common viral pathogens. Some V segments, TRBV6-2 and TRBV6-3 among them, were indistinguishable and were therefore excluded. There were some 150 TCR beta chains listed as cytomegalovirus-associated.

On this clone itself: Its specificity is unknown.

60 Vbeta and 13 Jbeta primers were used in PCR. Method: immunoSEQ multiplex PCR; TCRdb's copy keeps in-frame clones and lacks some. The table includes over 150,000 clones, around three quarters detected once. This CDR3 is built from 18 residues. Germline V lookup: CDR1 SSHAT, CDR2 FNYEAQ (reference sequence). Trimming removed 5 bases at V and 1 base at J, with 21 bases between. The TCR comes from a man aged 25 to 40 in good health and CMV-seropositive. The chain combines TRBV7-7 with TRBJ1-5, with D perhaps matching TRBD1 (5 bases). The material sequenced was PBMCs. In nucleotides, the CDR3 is TGTGCCAGCAGCCAGGAGGGCGAGGCAGGGAGAAGCAATCAGCCCCAGCATTTT. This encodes CASSQEGEAGRSNQPQHF.